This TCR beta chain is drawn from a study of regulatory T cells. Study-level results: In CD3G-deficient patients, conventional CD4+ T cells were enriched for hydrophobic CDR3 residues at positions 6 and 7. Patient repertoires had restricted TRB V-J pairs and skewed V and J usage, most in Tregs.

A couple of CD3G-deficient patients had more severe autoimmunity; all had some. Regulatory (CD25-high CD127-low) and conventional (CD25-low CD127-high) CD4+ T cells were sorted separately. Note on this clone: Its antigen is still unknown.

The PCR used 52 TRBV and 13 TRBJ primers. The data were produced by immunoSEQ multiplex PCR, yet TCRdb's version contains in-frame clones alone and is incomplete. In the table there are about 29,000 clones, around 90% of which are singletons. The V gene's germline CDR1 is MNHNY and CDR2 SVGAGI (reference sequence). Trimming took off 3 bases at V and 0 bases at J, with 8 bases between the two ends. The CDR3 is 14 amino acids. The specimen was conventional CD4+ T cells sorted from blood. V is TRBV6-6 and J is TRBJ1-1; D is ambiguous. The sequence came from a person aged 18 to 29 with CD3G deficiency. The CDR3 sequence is CASSYFNMNTEAFF. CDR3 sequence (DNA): TGTGCCAGCAGTTATTTCAATATGAACACTGAAGCTTTCTTT.